These T cell receptor beta chains were read from a single sample in a study of T cells after yellow fever vaccination. TCRdb re-called the 5' RACE reads with MiXCR, one entry per CDR3 protein. Of some 300,000 distinct CDR3 sequences listed, about 10% are singletons. Sequencing was performed on CD4+ T cells sorted from PBMCs, taken 45 days after the yellow fever booster vaccination. These receptor sequences come from a man between 18 and 35 years old who received the YFV17D yellow fever vaccine. Both conserved end residues are trimmed from each CDR3.

ASSLGVKDTQY	TRBV7-6	TRBJ2-3	11
ASSLTTGNQPQH	TRBV7-6	TRBJ1-5	12
ASSRDRRGGTDTQY	TRBV7-2	TRBJ2-3	14
ASSQVTGVTDTQY	TRBV4-1	TRBJ2-3	13
ASSIQGNTGELF	TRBV6-5	TRBJ2-2	12
ASSTEGGFSNEQF	TRBV7-2	TRBJ2-1	13
ASSQETARYEQY	TRBV4-1	TRBJ2-7	12
ASSLGFAGAFYNEQF	TRBV5-1	TRBJ2-1	15
ASSLRPGPNEKLF	TRBV7-8	TRBJ1-4	13
ASSLRQGVIEQF	TRBV5-5	TRBJ2-1	12
SGEAGSIYNEQF	TRBV20-1	TRBJ2-1	12
ASSPASYSNQPQH	TRBV6-2/TRBV6-3	TRBJ1-5	13
ASSLVAGTSGAGANVLT	TRBV7-9	TRBJ2-6	17
ASSPRDRGKIGEKLF	TRBV7-6	TRBJ1-4	15
ASSTSGAVYNEQF	TRBV7-2	TRBJ2-1	13
ASSYHWWAEEAGELF	TRBV6-5	TRBJ2-2	15
ATTGQLQETQY	TRBV6-2/TRBV6-3	TRBJ2-5	11
ASSSRQDSPLH	TRBV7-3	TRBJ1-6	11
ASRHSQETQY	TRBV6-5	TRBJ2-5	10
ASSFSLGTVDTQY	TRBV12-3/TRBV12-4	TRBJ2-3	13
SARGSSNQPQH	TRBV20-1	TRBJ1-5	11
ASSQVGLAGGDTQY	TRBV3-1	TRBJ2-3	14
ASSSWGDNEQF	TRBV7-9	TRBJ2-1	11
ASSSARGPYGYT	TRBV7-3	TRBJ1-2	12
SGGNTGELF	TRBV29-1	TRBJ2-2	9
ASSPGQGYGELF	TRBV7-2	TRBJ2-2	12
ASRLLAGSTGELF	TRBV5-1	TRBJ2-2	13
ASKARDGYT	TRBV6-6	TRBJ1-2	9
ASSVGTPNEQY	TRBV2	TRBJ2-7	11
SVEEVLNTEAF	TRBV29-1	TRBJ1-1	11
SVEIDRHQPQH	TRBV29-1	TRBJ1-5	11
ASSSKPPTGPLREQY	TRBV7-2	TRBJ2-7	15
ASTSSQEGTRQTQY	TRBV12-3/TRBV12-4	TRBJ2-5	14
ASSPTTGQGYT	TRBV5-6	TRBJ1-2	11
ASSLGDRGIRDTQY	TRBV7-9	TRBJ2-3	14
SGRTGDTEAF	TRBV29-1	TRBJ1-1	10
ATSRSRRDQETQY	TRBV15	TRBJ2-5	13
SARKGAGSGNTIY	TRBV20-1	TRBJ1-3	13
ASSQEVGQGNAKNIQY	TRBV4-3	TRBJ2-4	16
ASSFDRESPLH	TRBV5-1	TRBJ1-6	11
ASSEYRAGDTQY	TRBV25-1	TRBJ2-3	12
ASSRSGSYNSPLH	TRBV7-9	TRBJ1-6	13
ASSPPLRYRSGNTIY	TRBV7-9	TRBJ1-3	15
ASSEGELYYGYT	TRBV2	TRBJ1-2	12
ASSLVGDTEAF	TRBV7-3	TRBJ1-1	11
ASSPGTGDTQY	TRBV7-2	TRBJ2-3	11
ASSPSTGGEGQF	TRBV5-1	TRBJ2-1	12
SARDGGAFGNTIY	TRBV20-1	TRBJ1-3	13
ASSFESDGYTEAF	TRBV5-1	TRBJ1-1	13
ASSVGAGTNTEAF	TRBV5-1	TRBJ1-1	13
ASSLGFSSPLH	TRBV5-1	TRBJ1-6	11
ASSVGEITDTQY	TRBV9	TRBJ2-3	12
ASSHAPSASYQETQY	TRBV4-3	TRBJ2-5	15
SAREKRGGFYNEQF	TRBV20-1	TRBJ2-1	14